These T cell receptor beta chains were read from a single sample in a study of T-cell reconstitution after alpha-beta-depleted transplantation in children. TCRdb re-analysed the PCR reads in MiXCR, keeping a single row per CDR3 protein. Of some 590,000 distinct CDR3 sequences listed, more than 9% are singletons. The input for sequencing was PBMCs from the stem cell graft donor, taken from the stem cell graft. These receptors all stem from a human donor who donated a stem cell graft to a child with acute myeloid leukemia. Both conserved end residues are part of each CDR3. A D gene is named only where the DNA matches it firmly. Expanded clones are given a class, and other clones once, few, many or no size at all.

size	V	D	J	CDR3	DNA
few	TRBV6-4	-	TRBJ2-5	CAITRPPKRGIQETQYF	TGTGCCATTACTCGGCCCCCTAAAAGGGGTATCCAAGAGACCCAGTACTTC
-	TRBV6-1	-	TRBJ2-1	CASTLAGYVGNEQFF	TGTGCCAGCACCCTCGCTGGCTATGTGGGCAATGAGCAGTTCTTC
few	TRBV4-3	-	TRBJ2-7	CASSQDLSGETARSSYEQYF	TGCGCCAGCAGCCAGGATTTAAGCGGCGAGACGGCCCGCAGCTCCTACGAGCAGTACTTC
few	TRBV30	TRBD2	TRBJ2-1	CAWSGLAGAGQFF	TGTGCCTGGAGCGGACTAGCGGGGGCAGGGCAGTTCTTC
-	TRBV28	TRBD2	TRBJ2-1	CASRRPTWTSGRINDNEQFF	TGTGCCAGCAGGCGACCGACCTGGACTAGCGGGAGGATAAACGACAATGAGCAGTTCTTC
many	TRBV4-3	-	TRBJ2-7	CASSHSTGKSEQYF	TGCGCCAGCAGCCATTCGACGGGAAAAAGCGAGCAGTACTTC
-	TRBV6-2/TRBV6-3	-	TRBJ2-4	CASSRPGEGFIQYF	TGTGCCAGCAGCCGACCCGGGGAAGGCTTCATTCAGTACTTC
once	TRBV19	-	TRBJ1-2	CASAKRRADYGYTF	TGTGCCAGCGCGAAGAGGAGGGCGGACTATGGCTACACCTTC
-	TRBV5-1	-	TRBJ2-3	CASSLPHTDTQYF	TGCGCCAGCAGCTTGCCCCACACAGATACGCAGTATTTT
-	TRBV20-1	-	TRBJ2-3	CSAAGYRETDTQYF	TGCAGTGCGGCGGGATACAGGGAAACAGATACGCAGTATTTT
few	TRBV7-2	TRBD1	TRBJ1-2	CASSFETGLSYTF	TGTGCCAGCAGCTTTGAGACAGGGTTGAGCTACACCTTC
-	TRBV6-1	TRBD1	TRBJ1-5	CASILDRGGNQPQHF	TGTGCCAGCATCCTCGACAGGGGCGGCAATCAGCCCCAGCATTTT
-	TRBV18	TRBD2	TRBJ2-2	CASSPSSAGGSSGELFF	TGTGCCAGCTCACCTTCGTCAGCGGGAGGTTCGTCCGGGGAGCTGTTTTTT
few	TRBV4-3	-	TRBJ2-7	CASSQDRAALYEQYF	TGCGCCAGCAGCCAAGATAGGGCAGCCTTATACGAGCAGTACTTC
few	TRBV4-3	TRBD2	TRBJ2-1	CASSLELAGSNEQFF	TGCGCCAGCAGCCTGGAGCTAGCGGGTAGCAATGAGCAGTTCTTC
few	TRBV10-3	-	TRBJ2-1	CAISESMGGNEQFF	TGTGCCATCAGTGAGTCGATGGGGGGCAATGAGCAGTTCTTC
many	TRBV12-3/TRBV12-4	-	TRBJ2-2	CASMVTGELFF	TGTGCCAGCATGGTCACCGGGGAGCTGTTTTTT
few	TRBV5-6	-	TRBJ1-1	CASSLMIVRGGTEAFF	TGTGCCAGCAGCTTGATGATAGTCAGAGGGGGCACTGAAGCTTTCTTT
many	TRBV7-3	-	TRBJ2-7	CASSSHSMGSEQYF	TGTGCCAGCAGCTCCCATTCCATGGGGAGTGAGCAGTACTTC
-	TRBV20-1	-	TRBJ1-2	CSARDIRRQLKWGYTF	TGCAGTGCTAGAGATATCCGTCGACAGTTAAAGTGGGGCTACACCTTC
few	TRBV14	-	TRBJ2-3	CASSLLHGTAAPSDTQYF	TGTGCCAGCAGCCTCCTACACGGCACGGCAGCACCGTCAGATACGCAGTATTTT
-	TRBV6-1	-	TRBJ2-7	CASRRTRDSSYEQYF	TGTGCCAGCAGGCGGACCCGGGACTCCTCCTACGAGCAGTACTTC
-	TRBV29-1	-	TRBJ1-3	CSVEGRDGTIYF	TGCAGCGTGGAGGGTCGGGACGGCACCATATATTTT
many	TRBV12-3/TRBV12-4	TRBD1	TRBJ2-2	CASSDRDAMPQRF	TGTGCCAGCAGTGACAGGGACGCCATGCCTCAGAGATTT
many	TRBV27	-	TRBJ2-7	CASSLSGRYEQYF	TGCGCCAGCAGCCTTTCAGGTCGGTACGAGCAGTACTTC
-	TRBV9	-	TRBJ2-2	CASSVSLLSGELFF	TGTGCCAGCAGCGTCTCACTACTGTCCGGGGAGCTGTTTTTT
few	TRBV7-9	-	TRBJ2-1	CASSSVLRGVIDEQFF	TGTGCCAGCAGCTCGGTATTACGGGGAGTGATTGATGAGCAGTTCTTC
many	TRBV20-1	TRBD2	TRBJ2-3	CSARHIWTSGTDTQYF	TGCAGTGCTAGACATATATGGACTAGCGGCACAGATACGCAGTATTTT
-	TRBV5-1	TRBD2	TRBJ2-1	CASRRRGGSSYNEQFF	TGCGCCAGCCGACGACGGGGGGGAAGCTCCTACAATGAGCAGTTCTTC
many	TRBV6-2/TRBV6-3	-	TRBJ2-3	CASSRDSTDTQYF	TGTGCCAGCAGCCGGGACAGCACAGATACGCAGTATTTT
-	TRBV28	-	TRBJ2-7	CASRVDWEQYF	TGTGCCAGCAGAGTTGATTGGGAGCAGTACTTC
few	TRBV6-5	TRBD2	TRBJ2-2	CASSYVAGVTGELFF	TGTGCCAGCAGTTACGTAGCGGGAGTAACCGGGGAGCTGTTTTTT
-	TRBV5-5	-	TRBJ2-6	CASSLSPLRSGANVLTF	TGTGCCAGCAGCTTGAGTCCCTTGCGCTCTGGGGCCAACGTCCTGACTTTC
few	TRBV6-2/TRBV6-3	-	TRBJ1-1	CASIILGGRTEAFF	TGTGCCAGCATCATCCTGGGGGGGCGGACTGAAGCTTTCTTT
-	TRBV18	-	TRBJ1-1	CASSPPDRRNTEAFF	TGTGCCAGCTCACCGCCCGACAGGAGGAACACTGAAGCTTTCTTT
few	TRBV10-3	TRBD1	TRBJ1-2	CAISEGTGSNYGYTF	TGTGCCATCAGTGAAGGGACAGGCTCTAACTATGGCTACACCTTC
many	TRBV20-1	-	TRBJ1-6	CSAGGGWNSPLHF	TGCAGTGCTGGTGGAGGGTGGAATTCACCCCTCCACTTT
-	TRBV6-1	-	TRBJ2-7	CASSTSLVSYEQYF	TGTGCCAGCAGTACCTCCCTGGTCTCCTACGAGCAGTACTTC
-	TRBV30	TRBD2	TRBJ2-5	CAWSTGLAGIEETQYF	TGTGCCTGGAGTACAGGACTAGCGGGAATAGAGGAGACCCAGTACTTC
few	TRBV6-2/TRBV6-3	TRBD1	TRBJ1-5	CASSYLPTGVDQPQHF	TGTGCCAGCAGTTACCTCCCCACAGGGGTGGATCAGCCCCAGCATTTT
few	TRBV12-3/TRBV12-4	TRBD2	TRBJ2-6	CASSLATRLAGGSGANVLTF	TGTGCCAGCAGTTTAGCGACAAGACTAGCGGGAGGCTCTGGGGCCAACGTCCTGACTTTC
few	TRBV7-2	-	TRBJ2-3	CASSRQWTTGRTDTQYF	TGTGCCAGCAGCCGACAATGGACCACCGGGCGCACAGATACGCAGTATTTT